This T cell receptor (beta chain) was captured in a study of blood T cell repertoires in COVID-19. Study details: Samples representing acute and convalescent COVID-19 were sourced from the United States, Italy and Spain. From T cells, B-cell-depleted T cells, or PBMCs came the material, which was cDNA or gDNA.

The germline V gene has CDR1 SGHTA and CDR2 FQGNSA. Trimming cost V 2 bases and J 4 bases; bases outside gene matches: 15. The CDR3 sequence is 19 residues long. How the authors handled the data: Estimation of nucleated cell counts was performed using reference gene primer amplification. Sequenced by immunoSEQ multiplex PCR; TCRdb stores in-frame clones only, minus some. V and J calls and clone size are given by that table; D and trimming were obtained from the DNA. Among 150,000 to 200,000 clones listed, 85% were seen once. This sequence joins TRBV7-2 and TRBJ2-5, with 11 bases matching TRBD2. The source material was peripheral blood. This TCR was recovered from a human donor with acute or convalescent COVID-19. The donor label of this sample is uncertain. The CDR3 DNA reads as TGTGCCAGCAGCTTACAGGGTCTAGCGGGGGGCCCAGGGGCAGAGACCCAGTACTTC. Translated: CASSLQGLAGGPGAETQYF.